This T cell receptor beta chain was sequenced for a study of T cell responses to AZD1222 COVID-19 vaccine. The count of this clone is one. Its antigen is undetermined. Trimming at V came to 4 bases and at J to 4 bases, leaving 4 bases not matched to a gene. Germline CDR1 reads SEHNR; CDR2 reads FQNEAQ (reference sequence). The CDR3 sequence is 14 residues long. Here immunoSEQ multiplex PCR was the method, and the copy in TCRdb shows in-frame clones only, minus some. The sample records tens of thousands of clones, around nine tenths being singletons. Study-wide results and limits: Among the donors, most were white British and more were female, and clonal diversity was possibly underestimated.

Investigators merged groups given second doses at roughly 4 or roughly 12 weeks. This chain uses TRBV7-9 with TRBJ2-5; 9 nucleotides align to TRBD2. Here the sequenced sample was peripheral blood, taken 28 days after the second AZD1222 dose. The receptor comes from an adult who received the AZD1222 COVID-19 vaccine. CDR3 residues: CASSSSGEGETQYF. The CDR3 nucleotides read TGTGCCAGCAGCTCTAGCGGGGAAGGAGAGACCCAGTACTTC.